Detailed here is one TCR beta chain. The antigen remains undetermined. This specimen comes from a study of cytomegalovirus exposure and HLA in healthy donors. The protocol was immunoSEQ multiplex PCR, while the TCRdb copy is restricted to in-frame clones and leaves out a portion. Found here are 250,000 to 350,000 clones, roughly 89% of them singletons; the top ten hold over 0.8%. Study-wide results and caveats: For cytomegalovirus status, the classifier reportedly gave diagnoses with high specificity and sensitivity. Researchers counted around 170 TCR beta chains as cytomegalovirus-associated.

The study drew the donors from its roughly 120-subject validation cohort, separate from the approximately 700-subject first cohort. The V segment lost 3 bases and the J segment 3 bases; nucleotides outside the gene matches: 10. CDR1 ENHRY and CDR2 SYGVKD come from the germline V gene. The CDR3 is made up of 17 amino acids. The chain joins TRBV10-3 to TRBJ2-2; TRBD1 agrees at 7 bases. The sample was PBMCs. The receptor comes from a young woman in good health and CMV-seronegative. The CDR3 region is CAISDPVRTGDTGELFF. The CDR3 nucleotides read TGTGCCATCAGTGATCCTGTGCGGACAGGCGACACCGGGGAGCTGTTTTTT.